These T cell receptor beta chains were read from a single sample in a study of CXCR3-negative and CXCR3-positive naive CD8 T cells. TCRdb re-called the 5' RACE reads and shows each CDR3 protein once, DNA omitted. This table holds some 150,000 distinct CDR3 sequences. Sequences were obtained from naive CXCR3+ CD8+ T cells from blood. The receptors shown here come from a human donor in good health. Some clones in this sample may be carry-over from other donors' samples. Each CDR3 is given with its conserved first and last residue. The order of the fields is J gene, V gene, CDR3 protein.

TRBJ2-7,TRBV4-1,CASSQGGLAGGYEQYF
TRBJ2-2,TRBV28,CASIRRENTGELFF
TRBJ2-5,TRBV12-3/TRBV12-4,CASRSQDGGVETQYF
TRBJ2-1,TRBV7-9,CASSLGGLESYNEQFF
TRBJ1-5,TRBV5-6,CASSLGASPGAASGAQHF
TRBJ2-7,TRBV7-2,CASSLDSTYYGQYF
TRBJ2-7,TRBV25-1,CASSESSGRATYEQYF
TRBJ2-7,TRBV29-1,CSVGFENTYEQYF
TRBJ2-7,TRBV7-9,CASVASGHEQYF
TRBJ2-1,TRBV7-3,CASSPVLGAYNEQFF
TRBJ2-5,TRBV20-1,CSARVELQETQYF
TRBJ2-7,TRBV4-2,CASSQGQQGGHEQYF
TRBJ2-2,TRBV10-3,CAISESALLGVGELFF